The clone carrying this T cell receptor (beta chain) was counted only a few times. Libraries were prepared by immunoSEQ multiplex PCR; TCRdb keeps only in-frame clonotypes and omits some of them. Here the sample spans hundreds of thousands of clones, around 78% being singletons. The data derive from a study of shared clonotypes between healthy human individuals. Germline CDR1 is SGHNT and CDR2 is YYREEE (reference sequence). The V and J ends lost 9 bases and 8 bases respectively, with 17 bases between them. The CDR3 sequence is 13 residues long. The chain carries TRBV5-4 and TRBJ1-4; D not resolved. This TCR derives from a woman aged 25 to 39 in good health. Sample: memory CD4+ T cells sorted from blood. The subset was: CD45RA-negative fraction. CDR3 residues: CANPGRPGEKLFF. The CDR3 nucleotides read TGTGCCAACCCCGGGAGGCCTGGGGAAAAACTGTTTTTT.